This T cell receptor beta chain derives from a study of neurological immune-mediated disorders. In this sample, this clonotype turned up many times. With V trimmed by 2 bases and J by 1 base, 5 bases remained unmatched. This CDR3 region has 16 residues. Healthy controls comprised blood bank volunteers in Maryland, USA. Libraries used 2 million unsorted PBMCs kept frozen in RNAlater. TCRdb analysed the 5' RACE reads with MiXCR anew, one entry per CDR3 protein. The repertoire includes about 30,000 distinct CDR3 sequences, around 10% of them detected once, and 5% to 7.5% sits in the top ten. Sequencing was done on a sample of PBMCs. V usage is TRBV12-3 or TRBV12-4 and J usage is TRBJ2-7; 10 bases agree with TRBD2. This TCR came from a woman aged 55-69 years in good health. The CDR3 nucleotides are TGTGCCAGCAGTTTATCGGCTAGCGGGGGATCCTACGAGCAGTACTTC. Translated: CASSLSASGGSYEQYF.